What follows are 14 T cell receptor beta chains derived from one specimen sequenced in a study of blood T cell repertoires in COVID-19. Clones were sequenced by immunoSEQ multiplex PCR, and TCRdb holds only the in-frame ones, with some missing. The sample holds under 250,000 clones, 75% to 85% seen once. Sequences were obtained from peripheral blood. These receptors all stem from a woman aged 65 to 85 with acute or convalescent COVID-19.

The genes are TRBV30 and TRBJ1-5, with 7 bases that match TRBD1. This CDR3 is 14 amino acids long. Trimming took 1 base from V and 2 from J; bases not matched to a gene: 2. Germline V lookup: CDR1 GTSNPN, CDR2 SVGIG (reference sequence). CDR3: CAWSATGGNQPQHF. The CDR3 DNA reads TGTGCCTGGAGTGCTACAGGGGGCAATCAGCCCCAGCATTTT.

The chain combines TRBV7-2 with TRBJ1-2; D is possibly TRBD1 (5 bases). Germline V gene sequence: CDR1 SGHTA, CDR2 FQGNSA. Between the trimmed V and J ends, which lost 5 bases and 4 bases, there was a span of 14 bases. The CDR3 is made up of 14 amino acids. The DNA for the CDR3 is TGTGCCAGCAGCCGTTTCCAGGGTATCTATGGCTACACCTTC. Amino acids: CASSRFQGIYGYTF. Supplemented by reference TRBV7-2 and TRBJ1-2, the full variable domain reads GAGVSQSPSNKVTEKGKDVELRCDPISGHTALYWYRQSLGQGLEFLIYFQGNSAPDKSGLPSDRFSAERTGGSVSTLTIQRTQQEDSAVYLCASSRFQGIYGYTFGSGTRLTVV.

The rearrangement joins TRBV6-4 to TRBJ1-5; possibly TRBD1 for D (5 bases). The length of the CDR3 is 15 residues. Germline CDR1 is MRHNA and CDR2 is SNTAGT. Deletions cut 2 bases from V and 4 bases from J, with 12 bases between. The CDR3: CASSDPPTVNQPQHF. CDR3 DNA sequence: TGTGCCAGCAGTGACCCCCCGACAGTTAATCAGCCCCAGCATTTT.

This clone was seen just once. Written as DNA, the CDR3 is TGTGCCAGCAGCCAAGGCAGGGGGATGGATGGCTACACCTTC. Its protein product is CASSQGRGMDGYTF. The V call is TRBV3-1 (or the pseudogene TRBV3-2), the J call TRBJ1-2, with 7 bases fitting TRBD1. The CDR3 is made up of 14 amino acids. In germline, CDR1 is LGHDT, CDR2 YNNKEL (reference sequence). The junction had 5 bases not matched to a gene; V was cut back by 1 base and J by 6 bases.

The rearrangement uses TRBV14 and TRBJ1-3; D unresolved. Germline V gene lookup returns CDR1 SGHDN and CDR2 FVKESK. V dropped 2 bases and J dropped 0 bases, with 11 bases sitting between them. The CDR3 totals 16 residues. This CDR3 is CASSQNPYISGNTIYF. The CDR3 DNA reads as TGTGCCAGCAGCCAAAATCCTTATATCTCTGGAAACACCATATATTTT.

V is TRBV29-1 and J is TRBJ1-1; 12 bases align to TRBD1. This CDR3 region has 15 residues. The germline gives CDR1 SQVTM, CDR2 ANQGSEA. Trimming removed 7 bases from V and 0 bases from J; junction bases left unmatched: 6. CDR3 loop: CSAGDRGRVNTEAFF. The CDR3, as DNA: TGCAGCGCCGGGGACAGGGGGCGGGTGAACACTGAAGCTTTCTTT. The whole variable domain, remainder taken from reference TRBV29-1 and TRBJ1-1, is SAVISQKPSRDICQRGTSLTIQCQVDSQVTMMFWYRQQPGQSLTLIATANQGSEATYESGFVIDKFPISRPNLTFSTLTVSNMSPEDSSIYLCSAGDRGRVNTEAFFGQGTRLTVV.

The V gene is TRBV7-2, the J gene TRBJ1-3; 7 bases line up with TRBD1. Germline V gene lookup returns CDR1 SGHTA and CDR2 FQGNSA. The CDR3 sequence is 14 residues long. V shed 6 bases, J shed 2 bases, and the junction held 4 bases outside the gene matches. CDR3 region: CASRPQGTGNTIYF. CDR3 in DNA: TGTGCCAGCAGACCACAGGGGACTGGAAACACCATATATTTT.

The chain is built from TRBV3-1 (or the pseudogene TRBV3-2) and TRBJ2-5, with 9 bases lining up with TRBD1. The CDR3 extends over 19 amino acids. V lost 1 base to trimming and J lost 5 bases; unmatched junction nucleotides: 17. Germline CDR1 reads LGHDT; CDR2 reads YNNKEL (reference sequence). The CDR3 DNA reads as TGTGCCAGCAGCCAAGTACCAGGGAAAGGACAGGGGTGGCGGGAGACCCAGTACTTC. This sequence encodes CASSQVPGKGQGWRETQYF.

V is TRBV5-8 and J is TRBJ1-1; 7 nucleotides match TRBD1. CDR3 length: 14 residues. Per germline, CDR1 SGHTS and CDR2 YDEGEE. Trimming removed 5 bases from V and 0 bases from J; junction bases left unmatched: 4. Here the CDR3 reads CASRKGQLNTEAFF. The CDR3 bases are TGTGCCAGCAGAAAGGGACAGCTGAACACTGAAGCTTTCTTT.

The genes are TRBV28 and TRBJ1-2, with 10 positions matching TRBD1. Germline V gene sequence: CDR1 MDHEN, CDR2 SYDVKM. The ends lost 2 bases at V and 8 bases at J; junction bases unmatched: 11. This CDR3 spans 16 amino acids. The CDR3 sequence is CASSLENRQGAWGYTF. CDR3 sequence (DNA): TGTGCCAGCAGTTTAGAGAATCGACAGGGGGCTTGGGGCTACACCTTC.

J is TRBJ2-1 and V is TRBV18; 7 bases are a match to TRBD2. Germline-derived CDR1 and CDR2 are KGHSH and LQKENI. With V trimmed by 5 bases and J by 5 bases, 9 bases remained unmatched. The CDR3 extends over 15 amino acids. Here the CDR3 reads CASSFLAGVHNEQFF. In DNA, the CDR3 is TGTGCCAGCTCATTTTTGGCGGGGGTGCACAATGAGCAGTTCTTC. The whole variable domain, filled in from reference TRBV18 and TRBJ2-1, reads NAGVMQNPRHLVRRRGQEARLRCSPMKGHSHVYWYRQLPEEGLKFMVYLQKENIIDESGMPKERFSAEFPKEGPSILRIQQVVRGDSAAYFCASSFLAGVHNEQFFGPGTRLTVL.

The table lists this clone with a count of one. The chain carries TRBV15 and TRBJ1-2; TRBD1 might be the D (6 bases). From germline, CDR1 is LNHNV and CDR2 YYDKDF (reference sequence). The CDR3 covers 16 residues. Trimming took 5 bases from V and 1 from J, leaving 17 bases between them. CDR3 region: CATSPRTATYNYGYTF. CDR3 nucleotides: TGTGCCACCAGCCCTAGGACAGCTACCTATAACTATGGCTACACCTTC.

This clone came up a few times. The chain employs TRBV5-6 and TRBJ1-6, with D unclear. Germline CDR1 SGHDT, CDR2 YYEEEE. Trimming pared 0 bases from V and 3 bases from J, leaving 10 bases between. The CDR3 contains 16 residues. CDR3 residues: CASSLEARLYNSPLHF. CDR3 nucleotides: TGTGCCAGCAGCTTGGAAGCAAGACTCTATAATTCACCCCTCCACTTT.

The chain uses TRBV19 and TRBJ2-4; no reliable D call. Per germline, CDR1 LNHDA and CDR2 SQIVND (reference sequence). This CDR3 comprises 13 residues. Trimming left V 3 bases short and J 5 bases short, with 8 bases between. CDR3 DNA sequence: TGTGCCAGTAGTATCCCCAGCGAAAACATTCAGTACTTC. Its protein is CASSIPSENIQYF.